This TCR beta chain was documented in a study of T cells in localized non-small cell lung cancer. Concerning this clone: Its antigen is currently unknown.

TCRdb keeps only in-frame clones here, not all; method: immunoSEQ multiplex PCR. The data hold approximately 67,000 clones, with about four fifths observed a single time. Findings and caveats of the study: Among blood samples, higher T cell density accompanied longer overall survival.

The CDR3 consists of 13 residues. V was pared by 5 bases and J by 5 bases, with 12 bases between. From germline, CDR1 is SGHTA and CDR2 FQGTGA. Sequenced here: peripheral blood, sampled before any cancer treatment. The chain carries TRBV7-3 and TRBJ2-5; TRBD2 is a possible D gene (6 bases). The clonotype originates from an older female donor with stage I lung adenocarcinoma. CDR3 nucleotides: TGTGCCAGCAGCCGAGGGACTTTTGAGACCCAGTACTTC. Protein sequence: CASSRGTFETQYF.